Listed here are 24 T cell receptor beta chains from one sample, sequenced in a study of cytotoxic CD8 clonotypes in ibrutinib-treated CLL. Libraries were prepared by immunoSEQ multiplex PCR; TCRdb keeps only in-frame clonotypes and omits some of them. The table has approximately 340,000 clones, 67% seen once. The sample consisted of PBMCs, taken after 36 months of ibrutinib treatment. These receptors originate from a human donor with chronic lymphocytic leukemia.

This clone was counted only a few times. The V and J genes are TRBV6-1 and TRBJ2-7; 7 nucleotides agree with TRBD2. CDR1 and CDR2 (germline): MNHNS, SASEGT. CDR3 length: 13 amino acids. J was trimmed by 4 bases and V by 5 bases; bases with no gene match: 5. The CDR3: CASSRLLAYEQYF. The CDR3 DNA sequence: TGTGCCAGCAGTCGGTTACTAGCGTACGAGCAGTACTTC.

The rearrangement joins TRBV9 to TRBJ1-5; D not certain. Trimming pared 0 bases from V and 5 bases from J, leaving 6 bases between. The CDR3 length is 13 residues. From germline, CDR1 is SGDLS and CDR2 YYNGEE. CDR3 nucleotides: TGTGCCAGCAGCGTAGAGTCAGATCAGCCCCAGCATTTT. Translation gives CASSVESDQPQHF.

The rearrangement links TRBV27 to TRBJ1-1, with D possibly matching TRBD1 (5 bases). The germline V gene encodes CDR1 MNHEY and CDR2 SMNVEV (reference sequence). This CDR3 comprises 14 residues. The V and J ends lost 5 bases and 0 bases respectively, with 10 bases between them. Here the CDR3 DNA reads TGTGCCAGCAGTCTGCAGGGACTGAACACTGAAGCTTTCTTT. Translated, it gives CASSLQGLNTEAFF.

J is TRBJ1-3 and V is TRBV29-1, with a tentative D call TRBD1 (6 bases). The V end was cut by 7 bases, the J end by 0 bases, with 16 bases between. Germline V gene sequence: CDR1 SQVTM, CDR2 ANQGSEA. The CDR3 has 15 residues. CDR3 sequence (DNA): TGCAGCGGTGTAATACAGGGCCACTCTGGAAACACCATATATTTT. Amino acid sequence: CSGVIQGHSGNTIYF.

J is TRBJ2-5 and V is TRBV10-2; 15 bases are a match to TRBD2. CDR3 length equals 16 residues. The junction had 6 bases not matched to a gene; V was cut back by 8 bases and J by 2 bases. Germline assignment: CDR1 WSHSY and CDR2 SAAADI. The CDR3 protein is CASWTSGGGGQETQYF. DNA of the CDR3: TGCGCCAGCTGGACTAGCGGGGGGGGTGGTCAAGAGACCCAGTACTTC.

The CDR3 DNA reads as TGTGCCAGCAGTGAAGCAGGACAGCGAGCCGTGGCCAACCAGCCCCAGCATTTT. Amino acid sequence: CASSEAGQRAVANQPQHF. J is TRBJ1-5 and V is TRBV6-1, with D perhaps matching TRBD1 (6 bases). The CDR3 consists of 18 residues. The germline V gene encodes CDR1 MNHNS and CDR2 SASEGT. The V end was cut by 0 bases, the J end by 7 bases, with 22 bases between.

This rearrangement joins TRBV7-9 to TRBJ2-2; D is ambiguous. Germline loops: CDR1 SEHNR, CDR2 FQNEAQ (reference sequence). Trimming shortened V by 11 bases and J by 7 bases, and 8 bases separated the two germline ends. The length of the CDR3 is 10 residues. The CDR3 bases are TGTGCCGTACCAAACGGGGAGCTGTTTTTT. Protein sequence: CAVPNGELFF.

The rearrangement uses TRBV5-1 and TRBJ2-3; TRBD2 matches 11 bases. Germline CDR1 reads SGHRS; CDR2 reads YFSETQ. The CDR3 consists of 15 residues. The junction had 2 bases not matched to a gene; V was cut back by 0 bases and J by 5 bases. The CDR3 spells CASSLGGLAGDTQYF. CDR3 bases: TGCGCCAGCAGCTTGGGTGGACTAGCGGGAGATACGCAGTATTTT.

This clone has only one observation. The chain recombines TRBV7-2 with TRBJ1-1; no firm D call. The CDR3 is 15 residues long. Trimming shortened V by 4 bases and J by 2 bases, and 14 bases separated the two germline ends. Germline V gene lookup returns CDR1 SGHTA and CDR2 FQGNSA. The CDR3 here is CASSSVVGANTEAFF. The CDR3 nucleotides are TGTGCCAGCAGCTCCGTTGTGGGAGCCAACACTGAAGCTTTCTTT. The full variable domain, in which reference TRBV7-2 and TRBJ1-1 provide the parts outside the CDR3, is GAGVSQSPSNKVTEKGKDVELRCDPISGHTALYWYRQSLGQGLEFLIYFQGNSAPDKSGLPSDRFSAERTGGSVSTLTIQRTQQEDSAVYLCASSSVVGANTEAFFGQGTRLTVV.

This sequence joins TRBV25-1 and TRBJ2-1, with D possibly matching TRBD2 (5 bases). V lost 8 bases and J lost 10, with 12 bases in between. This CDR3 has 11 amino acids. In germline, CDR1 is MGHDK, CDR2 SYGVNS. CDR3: CASQDRGEQFF. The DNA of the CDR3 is TGTGCCAGCCAAGACCGAGGGGAGCAGTTCTTC.

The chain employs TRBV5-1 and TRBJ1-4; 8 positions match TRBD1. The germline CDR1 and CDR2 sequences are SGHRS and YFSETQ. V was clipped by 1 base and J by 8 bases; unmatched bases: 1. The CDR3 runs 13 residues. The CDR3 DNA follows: TGCGCCAGCAGCTTGCGGACAGGGGAAAAACTGTTTTTT. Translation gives CASSLRTGEKLFF.

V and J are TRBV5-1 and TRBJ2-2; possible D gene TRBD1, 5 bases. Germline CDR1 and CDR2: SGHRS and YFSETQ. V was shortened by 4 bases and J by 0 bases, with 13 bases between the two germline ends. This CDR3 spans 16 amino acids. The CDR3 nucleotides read TGCGCCAGCAGCCGTGGACATAACGCGAACACCGGGGAGCTGTTTTTT. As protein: CASSRGHNANTGELFF.

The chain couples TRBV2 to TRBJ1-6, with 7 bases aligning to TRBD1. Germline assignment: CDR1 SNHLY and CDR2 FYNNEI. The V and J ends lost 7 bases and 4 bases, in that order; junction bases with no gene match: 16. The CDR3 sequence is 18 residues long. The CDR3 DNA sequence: TGTGCCAGCACCGTCCCGGGACAGAGCTTTCTTTATAATTCACCCCTCCACTTT. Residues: CASTVPGQSFLYNSPLHF. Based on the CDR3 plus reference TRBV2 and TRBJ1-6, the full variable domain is EPEVTQTPSHQVTQMGQEVILRCVPISNHLYFYWYRQILGQKVEFLVSFYNNEISEKSEIFDDQFSVERPDGSNFTLKIRSTKLEDSAMYFCASTVPGQSFLYNSPLHFGNGTRLTVT.

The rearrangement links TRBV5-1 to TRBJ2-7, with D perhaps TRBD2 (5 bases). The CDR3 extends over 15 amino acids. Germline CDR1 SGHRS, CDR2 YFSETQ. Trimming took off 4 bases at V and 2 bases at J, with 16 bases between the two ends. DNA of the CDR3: TGCGCCAGCAGCCCCCTGAGGGTCCCTACCTACGAGCAGTACTTC. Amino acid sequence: CASSPLRVPTYEQYF.

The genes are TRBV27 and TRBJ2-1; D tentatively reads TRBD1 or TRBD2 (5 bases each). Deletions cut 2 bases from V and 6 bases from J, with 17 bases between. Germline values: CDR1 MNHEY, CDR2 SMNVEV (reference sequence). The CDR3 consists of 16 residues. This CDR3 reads CASSLPRDPRVNEQFF. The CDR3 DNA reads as TGTGCCAGCAGTTTACCCCGGGACCCCAGGGTCAATGAGCAGTTCTTC.

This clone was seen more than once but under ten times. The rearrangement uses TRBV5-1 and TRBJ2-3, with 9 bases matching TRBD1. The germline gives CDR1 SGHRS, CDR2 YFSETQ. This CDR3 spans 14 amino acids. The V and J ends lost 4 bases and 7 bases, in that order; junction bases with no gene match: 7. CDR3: CASSLGQGSNTQYF. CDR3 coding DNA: TGCGCCAGCAGCCTAGGACAGGGGTCGAATACGCAGTATTTT.

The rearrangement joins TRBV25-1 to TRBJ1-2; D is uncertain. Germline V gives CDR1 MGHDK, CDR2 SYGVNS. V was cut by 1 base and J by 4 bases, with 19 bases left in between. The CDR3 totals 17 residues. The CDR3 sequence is CASSESAVPPESYGYTF. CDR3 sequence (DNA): TGTGCCAGCAGTGAATCGGCAGTCCCACCGGAGAGCTATGGCTACACCTTC.

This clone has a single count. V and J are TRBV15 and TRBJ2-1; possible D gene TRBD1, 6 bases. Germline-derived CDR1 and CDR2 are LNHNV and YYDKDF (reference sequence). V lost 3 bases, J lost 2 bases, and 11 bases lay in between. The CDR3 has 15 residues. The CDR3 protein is CATSSRQDPYNEQFF. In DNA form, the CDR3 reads TGTGCCACCAGCAGCCGACAGGACCCCTACAATGAGCAGTTCTTC.

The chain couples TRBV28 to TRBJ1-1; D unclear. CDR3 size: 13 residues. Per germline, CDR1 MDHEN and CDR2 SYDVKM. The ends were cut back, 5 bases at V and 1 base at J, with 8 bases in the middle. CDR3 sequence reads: CASSISGNTEAFF. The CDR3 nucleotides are TGTGCCAGCAGTATCTCAGGGAACACTGAAGCTTTCTTT.

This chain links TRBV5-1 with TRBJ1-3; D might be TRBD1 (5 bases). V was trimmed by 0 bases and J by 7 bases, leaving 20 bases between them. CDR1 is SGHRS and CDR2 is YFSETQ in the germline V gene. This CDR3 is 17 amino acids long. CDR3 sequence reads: CASSLAGLIGGVNTIYF. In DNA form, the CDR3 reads TGCGCCAGCAGCTTGGCCGGACTTATCGGAGGGGTGAACACCATATATTTT.

The CDR3 here is CASRGDRESYEQYF. CDR3 bases: TGCGCCAGCAGAGGGGACAGGGAGTCCTACGAGCAGTACTTC. V is TRBV4-1 and J is TRBJ2-7, with TRBD1 identical over 9 bases. Trimming took 6 bases from V and 1 from J; bases not matched to a gene: 4. The CDR3 extends over 14 amino acids. Looked up from germline, CDR1 is MGHRA and CDR2 is YSYEKL.

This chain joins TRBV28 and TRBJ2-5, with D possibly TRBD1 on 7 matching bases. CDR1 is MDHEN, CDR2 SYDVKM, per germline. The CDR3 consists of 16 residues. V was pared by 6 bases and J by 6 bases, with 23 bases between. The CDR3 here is CASRPLTGTASKTQYF. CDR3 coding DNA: TGTGCCAGCAGACCTTTGACAGGGACTGCATCGAAGACCCAGTACTTC.

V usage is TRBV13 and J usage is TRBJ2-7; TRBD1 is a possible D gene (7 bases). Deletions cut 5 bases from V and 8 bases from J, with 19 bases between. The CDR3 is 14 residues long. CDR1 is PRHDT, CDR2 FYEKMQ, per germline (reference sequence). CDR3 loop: CASSAGQTAVKQYF. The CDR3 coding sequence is TGTGCCAGCAGCGCGGGACAGACCGCTGTGAAGCAGTACTTC.

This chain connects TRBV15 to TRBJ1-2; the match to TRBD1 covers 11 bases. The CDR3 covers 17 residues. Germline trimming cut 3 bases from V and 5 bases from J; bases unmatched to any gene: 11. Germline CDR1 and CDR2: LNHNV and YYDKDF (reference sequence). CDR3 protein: CATSSSRTGGARYGYTF. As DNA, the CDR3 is TGTGCCACCAGCAGCTCTAGGACAGGGGGCGCTCGGTATGGCTACACCTTC.